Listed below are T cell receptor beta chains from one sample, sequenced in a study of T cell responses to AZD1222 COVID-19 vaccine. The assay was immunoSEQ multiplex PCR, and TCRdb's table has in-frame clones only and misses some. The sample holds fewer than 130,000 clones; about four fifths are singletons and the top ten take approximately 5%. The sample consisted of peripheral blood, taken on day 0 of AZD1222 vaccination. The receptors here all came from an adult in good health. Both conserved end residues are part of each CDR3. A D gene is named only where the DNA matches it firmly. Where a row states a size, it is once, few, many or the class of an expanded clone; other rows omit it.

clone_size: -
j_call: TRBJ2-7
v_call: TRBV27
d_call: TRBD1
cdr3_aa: CASSPRWGRGNLYEQYF
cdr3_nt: TGTGCCAGCAGTCCTCGTTGGGGCAGGGGGAATCTCTACGAGCAGTACTTC

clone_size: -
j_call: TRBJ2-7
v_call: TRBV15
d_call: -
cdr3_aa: CATALRYRTPYEQYF
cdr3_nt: TGTGCCACCGCCCTCAGGTATAGGACTCCCTACGAGCAGTACTTC

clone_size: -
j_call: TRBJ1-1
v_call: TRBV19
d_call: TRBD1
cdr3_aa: CASSIDRPGQQEAFF
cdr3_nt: TGTGCCAGTAGTATAGACCGACCGGGACAGCAAGAAGCTTTCTTT

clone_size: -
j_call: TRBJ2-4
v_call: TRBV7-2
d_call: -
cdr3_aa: CASSSATAAKNIQYF
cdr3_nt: TGTGCCAGCAGCTCGGCGACCGCCGCCAAAAACATTCAGTACTTC

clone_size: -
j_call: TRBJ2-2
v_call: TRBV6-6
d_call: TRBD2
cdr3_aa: CASLAGRSGELFF
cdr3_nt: TGTGCCAGCTTAGCGGGGCGGTCCGGGGAGCTGTTTTTT

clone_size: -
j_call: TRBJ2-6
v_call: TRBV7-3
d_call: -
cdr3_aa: CASSLISSGANVLTF
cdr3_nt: TGTGCCAGCAGCTTAATAAGCTCTGGGGCCAACGTCCTGACTTTC

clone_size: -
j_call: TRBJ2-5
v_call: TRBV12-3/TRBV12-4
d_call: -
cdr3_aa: CASSLLGGETQYF
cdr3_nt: TGTGCCAGCAGTTTACTTGGGGGAGAGACCCAGTACTTC

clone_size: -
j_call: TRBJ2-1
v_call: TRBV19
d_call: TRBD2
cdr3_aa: CASSFGTSGYNEQFF
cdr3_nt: TGTGCCAGTAGTTTCGGGACTAGCGGCTACAATGAGCAGTTCTTC

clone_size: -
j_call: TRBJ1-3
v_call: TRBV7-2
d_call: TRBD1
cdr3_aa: CASSERTGGGNTIYF
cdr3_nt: TGTGCCAGCAGCGAAAGAACAGGGGGAGGAAACACCATATATTTT

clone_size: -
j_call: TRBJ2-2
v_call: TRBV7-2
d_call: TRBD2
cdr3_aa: CASSLGQGLAGGPGELFF
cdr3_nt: TGTGCCAGCAGCTTAGGACAGGGACTAGCGGGAGGGCCCGGGGAGCTGTTTTTT

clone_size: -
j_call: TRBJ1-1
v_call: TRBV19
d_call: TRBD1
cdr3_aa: CASSRYRGTEAFF
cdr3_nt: TGTGCCAGTAGCCGATACAGGGGCACTGAAGCTTTCTTT

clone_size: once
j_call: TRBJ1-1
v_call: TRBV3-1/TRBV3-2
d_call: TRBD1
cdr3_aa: CASSAQGGTRGGAEAFF
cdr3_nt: TGTGCCAGCAGCGCTCAAGGGGGCACTCGGGGTGGAGCTGAAGCTTTCTTT

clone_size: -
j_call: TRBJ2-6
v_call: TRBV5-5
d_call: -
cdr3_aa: CASSLGWARSGANVLTF
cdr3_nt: TGTGCCAGCAGCTTGGGGTGGGCGCGCTCTGGGGCCAACGTCCTGACTTTC

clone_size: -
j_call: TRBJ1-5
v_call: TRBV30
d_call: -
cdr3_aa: CAWSGGAGQPQHF
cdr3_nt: TGTGCCTGGAGTGGGGGGGCAGGCCAGCCCCAGCATTTT

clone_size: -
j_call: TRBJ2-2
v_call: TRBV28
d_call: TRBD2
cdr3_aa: CASRKAGGQKHGELFF
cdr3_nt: TGTGCCAGCAGAAAAGCGGGGGGACAGAAGCACGGGGAGCTGTTTTTT

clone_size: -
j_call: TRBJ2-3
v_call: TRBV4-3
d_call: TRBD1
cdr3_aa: CASSQGTQGAGDTQYF
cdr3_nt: TGCGCCAGCAGCCAAGGCACCCAGGGGGCAGGAGATACGCAGTATTTT

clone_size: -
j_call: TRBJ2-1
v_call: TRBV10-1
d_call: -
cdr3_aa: CASSEPRQPSSYNEQFF
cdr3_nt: TGCGCCAGCAGTGAGCCCCGGCAGCCGAGCTCCTACAATGAGCAGTTCTTC

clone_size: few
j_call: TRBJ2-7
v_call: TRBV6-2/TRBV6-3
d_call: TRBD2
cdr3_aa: CASSAGLAGVYEQYF
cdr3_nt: TGTGCCAGCAGTGCCGGACTAGCGGGAGTGTACGAGCAGTACTTC

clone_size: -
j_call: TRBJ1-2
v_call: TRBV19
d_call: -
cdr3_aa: CASTRGYYGYTF
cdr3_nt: TGTGCCAGTACTAGGGGTTACTATGGCTACACCTTC

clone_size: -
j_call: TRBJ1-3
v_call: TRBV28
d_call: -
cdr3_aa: CASSSPGNTIYF
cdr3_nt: TGTGCCAGCAGTTCCCCTGGAAACACCATATATTTT

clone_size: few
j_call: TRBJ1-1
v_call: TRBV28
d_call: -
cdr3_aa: CASSFPGVDTEAFF
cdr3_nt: TGTGCCAGCAGTTTTCCAGGGGTGGATACTGAAGCTTTCTTT

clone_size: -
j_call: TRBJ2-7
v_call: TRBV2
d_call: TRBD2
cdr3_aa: CATTREAGGYEQYF
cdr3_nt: TGTGCCACCACACGGGAAGCGGGAGGGTACGAGCAGTACTTC

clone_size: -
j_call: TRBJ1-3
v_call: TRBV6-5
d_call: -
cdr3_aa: CASSYDYGSGNTIYF
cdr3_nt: TGTGCCAGCAGTTACGATTATGGGTCTGGAAACACCATATATTTT

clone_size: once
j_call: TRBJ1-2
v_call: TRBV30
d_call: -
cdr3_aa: CAWSASTTKVGYTF
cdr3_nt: TGTGCCTGGAGCGCGTCTACAACGAAAGTCGGCTACACCTTC

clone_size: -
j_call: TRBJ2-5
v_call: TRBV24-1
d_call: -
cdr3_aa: CATSEGGTAQETQYF
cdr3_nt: TGTGCCACCAGTGAGGGGGGGACAGCCCAAGAGACCCAGTACTTC

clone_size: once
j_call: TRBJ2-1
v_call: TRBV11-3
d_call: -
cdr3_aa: CASSFEAGWDNEQFF
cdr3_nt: TGTGCCAGCAGCTTCGAAGCGGGCTGGGACAATGAGCAGTTCTTC

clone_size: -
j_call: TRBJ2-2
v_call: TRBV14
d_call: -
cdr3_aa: CASSSGTLNTGELFF
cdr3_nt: TGTGCCAGCAGCTCCGGGACGCTCAACACCGGGGAGCTGTTTTTT

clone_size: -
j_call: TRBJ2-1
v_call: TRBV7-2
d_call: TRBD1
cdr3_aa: CASSLEQGVTYEQFF
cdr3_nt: TGTGCCAGCAGCTTAGAACAGGGGGTAACATATGAGCAGTTCTTC

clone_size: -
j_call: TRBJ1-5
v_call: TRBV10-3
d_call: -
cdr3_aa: CAISDYNKNQPQHF
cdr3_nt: TGTGCCATCAGTGATTACAACAAAAATCAGCCCCAGCATTTT

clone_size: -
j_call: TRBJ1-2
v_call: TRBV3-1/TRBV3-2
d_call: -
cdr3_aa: CASSPTGVYGYTF
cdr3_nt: TGTGCCAGCAGCCCGACGGGTGTCTATGGCTACACCTTC

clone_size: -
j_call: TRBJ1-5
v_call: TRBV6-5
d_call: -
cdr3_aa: CASRVMDNQPQHF
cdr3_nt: TGTGCCAGCAGAGTTATGGACAATCAGCCCCAGCATTTT

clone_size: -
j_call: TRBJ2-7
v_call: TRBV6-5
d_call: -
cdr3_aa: CASTTGGTASYEQYF
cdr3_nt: TGTGCCAGCACCACTGGGGGGACAGCCTCCTACGAGCAGTACTTC

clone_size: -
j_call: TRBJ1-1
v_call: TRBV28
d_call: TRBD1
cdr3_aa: CASSNPQGARGTEAFF
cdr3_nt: TGTGCCAGCAGTAACCCGCAGGGGGCCCGGGGCACTGAAGCTTTCTTT

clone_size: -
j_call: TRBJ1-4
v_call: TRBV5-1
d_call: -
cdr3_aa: CASNPGRGVREKLFF
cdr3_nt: TGCGCCAGCAACCCCGGGCGAGGGGTGCGAGAAAAACTGTTTTTT

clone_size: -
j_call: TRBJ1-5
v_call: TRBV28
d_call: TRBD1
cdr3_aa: CASSHPSTGQGIFNQPQHF
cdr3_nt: TGTGCCAGCAGTCACCCCTCAACTGGACAGGGTATCTTCAATCAGCCCCAGCATTTT

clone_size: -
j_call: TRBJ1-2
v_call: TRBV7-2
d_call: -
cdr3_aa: CASSLAGNYGYTF
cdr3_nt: TGTGCCAGCAGCTTAGCCGGGAACTATGGCTACACCTTC

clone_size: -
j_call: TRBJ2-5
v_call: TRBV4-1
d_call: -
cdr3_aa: CASSQAFSGQETQYF
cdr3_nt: TGCGCCAGCAGCCAAGCTTTTAGCGGACAAGAGACCCAGTACTTC

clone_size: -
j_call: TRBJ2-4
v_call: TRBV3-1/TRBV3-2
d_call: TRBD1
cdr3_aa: CASSQYSRGTKVNIQYF
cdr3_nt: TGTGCCAGCAGCCAATACTCCAGGGGGACGAAGGTAAACATTCAGTACTTC

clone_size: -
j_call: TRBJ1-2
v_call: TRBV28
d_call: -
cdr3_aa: CASSASMGYTF
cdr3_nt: TGTGCCAGCAGTGCCTCGATGGGCTACACCTTC

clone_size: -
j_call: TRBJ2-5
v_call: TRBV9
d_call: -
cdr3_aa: CASSVVPTYQETQYF
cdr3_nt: TGTGCCAGCAGCGTAGTCCCCACCTACCAAGAGACCCAGTACTTC